A single sample is the source of the 13 T cell receptor beta chains below, sequenced in a study of shared clonotypes between healthy human individuals. Naive CD8 cells, CD45RO-negative and positively selected for CCR7, excluded terminally differentiated effector memory CD45RA+ cells. Using immunoSEQ multiplex PCR, the repertoire was profiled, and TCRdb retains in-frame clones only, with some absent. The table records hundreds of thousands of clones, roughly 98% of them present only once. The sequencing input was naive CD8+ T cells sorted from blood. These receptors all stem from a young man in good health.

The V call is TRBV7-9, the J call TRBJ2-1; 7 nucleotides line up with TRBD2. Per germline, CDR1 SEHNR and CDR2 FQNEAQ (reference sequence). Trimming removed 5 bases from V and 8 bases from J; junction bases left unmatched: 9. The CDR3 length is 14 residues. The CDR3 nucleotides read TGTGCCAGCAGCCCCTGGGGGGGAATCGATGAGCAGTTCTTC. The encoded protein is CASSPWGGIDEQFF. Based on the CDR3 plus reference TRBV7-9 and TRBJ2-1, the full variable domain is DTGVSQNPRHKITKRGQNVTFRCDPISEHNRLYWYRQTLGQGPEFLTYFQNEAQLEKSRLLSDRFSAERPKGSFSTLEIQRTEQGDSAMYLCASSPWGGIDEQFFGPGTRLTVL.

The gene calls are TRBV9 and TRBJ2-3; D perhaps matches TRBD1 (6 bases). The CDR3 totals 14 residues. CDR1 and CDR2 from the germline V gene are SGDLS and YYNGEE. V was clipped by 3 bases and J by 1 base, with 9 bases between them. CDR3: CASSERTGTDTQYF. In nucleotides, the CDR3 is TGTGCCAGCAGCGAAAGGACAGGCACAGATACGCAGTATTTT. The full variable domain, rest sourced from reference TRBV9 and TRBJ2-3, is DSGVTQTPKHLITATGQRVTLRCSPRSGDLSVYWYQQSLDQGLQFLIQYYNGEERAKGNILERFSAQQFPDLHSELNLSSLELGDSALYFCASSERTGTDTQYFGPGTRLTVL.

The rearrangement links TRBV5-8 to TRBJ2-1, with a weak D call TRBD2 (6 bases). Deletions cut 0 bases from V and 1 base from J, with 8 bases between. The CDR3 has 15 residues. CDR1 and CDR2 from the germline V gene are SGHTS and YDEGEE. This chain's CDR3 is CASSLGLDSYNEQFF. The DNA for the CDR3 is TGTGCCAGCAGCTTGGGACTAGATTCCTACAATGAGCAGTTCTTC.

This sequence joins TRBV2 and TRBJ2-2, with unresolved D. CDR1 SNHLY and CDR2 FYNNEI come from the germline V gene. The V end was cut by 8 bases, the J end by 4 bases, with 8 bases between. The CDR3 is made up of 12 amino acids. The CDR3 DNA reads as TGTGCCAGCGAGCCAATCACCGGGGAGCTGTTTTTT. Its translation is CASEPITGELFF. Full variable domain (remainder filled in from reference TRBV2 and TRBJ2-2): EPEVTQTPSHQVTQMGQEVILRCVPISNHLYFYWYRQILGQKVEFLVSFYNNEISEKSEIFDDQFSVERPDGSNFTLKIRSTKLEDSAMYFCASEPITGELFFGEGSRLTVL.

The V call is TRBV6-5, the J call TRBJ2-2, with unresolved D. V shed 1 base and J shed 7 bases, with 7 bases lying between them. CDR1 MNHEY and CDR2 SVGAGI come from the germline V gene. The CDR3 consists of 13 residues. The CDR3 bases are TGTGCCAGCAGTTACTATGGCCTCGGGGAGCTGTTTTTT. Amino acids: CASSYYGLGELFF.

The chain joins TRBV4-3 to TRBJ2-1, with 9 bases aligning to TRBD2. Germline CDR1 reads LGHNA; CDR2 reads YSLEER. With 0 bases clipped from V and 8 bases from J, the junction kept 11 bases outside the gene matches. This CDR3 comprises 17 residues. In nucleotides, the CDR3 is TGCGCCAGCAGCCAAGATATGGCTAGCGGGATGGTGGATGAGCAGTTCTTC. Residues: CASSQDMASGMVDEQFF.

The chain combines TRBV7-2 with TRBJ2-5, with TRBD2 identical over 11 bases. There are 15 residues in the CDR3. V trimming: 5 bases; J trimming: 2 bases; junction bases outside the gene matches: 4. CDR1 is SGHTA, CDR2 FQGNSA, per germline. The CDR3 loop reads CASSPSGRPQETQYF. DNA of the CDR3: TGTGCCAGCAGCCCTAGCGGGAGGCCTCAAGAGACCCAGTACTTC.

The chain employs TRBV30 and TRBJ2-1, with 7 bases identical to TRBD1. This CDR3 region has 15 residues. The germline CDR1 and CDR2 sequences are GTSNPN and SVGIG (reference sequence). V shed 2 bases, J shed 3 bases, and the junction held 7 bases outside the gene matches. Here the CDR3 reads CAWSIGDRVYNEQFF. For the CDR3, the DNA is TGTGCCTGGAGTATAGGAGACAGGGTCTACAATGAGCAGTTCTTC.

The rearrangement joins TRBV21-1 to TRBJ2-2. TRBV21-1 has pseudogene status. CDR3 size: 17 residues. CDR3 protein: CASSSPTSNANTGELFF. CDR3 DNA: TGTGCCAGCAGCTCCCCGACCAGCAACGCGAACACCGGGGAGCTGTTTTTT.

In DNA, the CDR3 is TGTGCCAGCAGTAAGACTAGCGGGAGCTCCTACAATGAGCAGTTCTTC. Encoded protein: CASSKTSGSSYNEQFF. The gene calls are TRBV6-6 and TRBJ2-1, with TRBD2 identical over 12 bases. CDR1 and CDR2 (germline): MNHNY, SVGAGI (reference sequence). This CDR3 is 16 amino acids long. J gave up 0 bases and V 5 bases, and 2 bases lay outside the gene matches.

The genes are TRBV6-1 and TRBJ2-7; 9 nucleotides agree with TRBD2. The CDR3 is 15 residues long. CDR1 and CDR2 (germline): MNHNS, SASEGT. The V gene end was trimmed by 2 bases and the J gene end by 2 bases; junction bases not matched to a gene: 4. DNA of the CDR3: TGTGCCAGCAGTGAATTCGGCGGGAGGGCCTACGAGCAGTACTTC. The encoded protein is CASSEFGGRAYEQYF.

The chain combines TRBV7-9 with TRBJ2-7, with TRBD2 as a possible D gene (6 bases). CDR3 length: 15 amino acids. The germline V gene has CDR1 SEHNR and CDR2 FQNEAQ (reference sequence). The V end lost 5 bases, the J end lost 3 bases, and 17 bases lay between the germline ends. CDR3 in DNA: TGTGCCAGCAGCCATAGAATGGAGGGAAGCTACGAGCAGTACTTC. It translates to CASSHRMEGSYEQYF.

This clone appeared once. One end of the junction does not line up with germline, which may come from a read error. This chain joins TRBV19 and TRBJ2-1; D not resolved. The CDR3 spans 12 residues. Germline V gives CDR1 LNHDA, CDR2 SQIVND (reference sequence). CDR3 loop: CASSNGYSEQFF. CDR3 nucleotides: TGTGCCAGTAGTAACGGATACAGTGAGCAGTTCTTC.